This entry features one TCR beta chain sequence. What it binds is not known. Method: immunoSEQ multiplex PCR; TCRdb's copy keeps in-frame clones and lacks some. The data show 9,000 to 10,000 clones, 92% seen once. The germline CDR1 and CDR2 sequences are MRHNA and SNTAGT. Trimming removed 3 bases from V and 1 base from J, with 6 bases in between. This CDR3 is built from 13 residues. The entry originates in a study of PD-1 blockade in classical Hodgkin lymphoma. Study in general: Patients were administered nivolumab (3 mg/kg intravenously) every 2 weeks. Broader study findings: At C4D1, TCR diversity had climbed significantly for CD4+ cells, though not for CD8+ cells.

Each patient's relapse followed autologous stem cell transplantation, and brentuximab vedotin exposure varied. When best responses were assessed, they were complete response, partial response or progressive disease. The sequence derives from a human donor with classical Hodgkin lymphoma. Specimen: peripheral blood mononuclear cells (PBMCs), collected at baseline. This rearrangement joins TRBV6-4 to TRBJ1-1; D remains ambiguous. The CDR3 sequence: CASSESGNTEAFF. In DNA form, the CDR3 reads TGTGCCAGCAGTGAATCAGGGAACACTGAAGCTTTCTTT.